Shown below are 25 T cell receptor beta chains from a single sample sequenced in a study of T cell responses to AZD1222 COVID-19 vaccine. This table comes from immunoSEQ multiplex PCR, and its TCRdb copy is limited to in-frame clones, with some not included. The sample carries 100,000 to 120,000 clones, roughly 90% recorded once. Source: peripheral blood, taken 28 days after the second AZD1222 dose. These receptors came from an adult who received the AZD1222 COVID-19 vaccine.

V gene TRBV10-3 combines with J gene TRBJ2-3; maybe TRBD2 (5 bases). The germline V gene encodes CDR1 ENHRY and CDR2 SYGVKD. The CDR3 runs to 12 residues. V lost 10 bases and J 6 bases, leaving 14 bases between the germline ends. The CDR3 DNA reads TGTGCCAACTCCCCCAGCGGCGATACGCAGTATTTT. Encoded protein: CANSPSGDTQYF.

The chain is built from TRBV5-1 and TRBJ1-1, with 8 bases lining up with TRBD1. V was pared by 3 bases and J by 0 bases, with 7 bases of the junction left unmatched. Germline V gene lookup returns CDR1 SGHRS and CDR2 YFSETQ. The CDR3 is 16 amino acids. The CDR3 sequence is CASSSLTGAVNTEAFF. The CDR3 region has the DNA TGCGCCAGCAGCTCCCTGACAGGGGCGGTGAACACTGAAGCTTTCTTT.

The chain links TRBV19 to TRBJ1-1, with D unresolved. V lost 1 base, J lost 2 bases, and 8 bases lay in between. Germline V lookup: CDR1 LNHDA, CDR2 SQIVND (reference sequence). This CDR3 contains 14 residues. The CDR3 loop is CASSIGAFNTEAFF. CDR3 nucleotide sequence: TGTGCCAGTAGTATAGGAGCTTTCAACACTGAAGCTTTCTTT.

In this sample, this clone turned up a few times. The CDR3 reads CASSLKFLTGRNTGELFF. CDR3 nucleotides: TGTGCCAGCAGTTTAAAGTTCCTGACAGGGAGGAACACCGGGGAGCTGTTTTTT. The chain has TRBV28 and TRBJ2-2; 7 positions agree with TRBD1. The CDR3 is 18 amino acids. V was pared by 2 bases and J by 1 base, with 10 bases of the junction left unmatched. Germline values: CDR1 MDHEN, CDR2 SYDVKM.

The chain links TRBV6-6 to TRBJ2-7, with TRBD2 matching over 10 bases. Germline V gene lookup returns CDR1 MNHNY and CDR2 SVGAGI (reference sequence). Germline trimming cut 4 bases from V and 6 bases from J; bases unmatched to any gene: 6. The CDR3 extends over 14 amino acids. The CDR3 region is CASSLGLATGEQYF. The CDR3 nucleotides read TGTGCCAGCAGTTTGGGACTAGCGACAGGCGAGCAGTACTTC.

In nucleotides, the CDR3 is TGTGCCAGCAGCTGGACAGGGCCTCAAGAGACCCAGTACTTC. It codes for CASSWTGPQETQYF. The rearrangement links TRBV5-6 to TRBJ2-5, with 8 positions matching TRBD1. Germline loops: CDR1 SGHDT, CDR2 YYEEEE. The CDR3 is 14 residues long. The V gene end was trimmed by 3 bases and the J gene end by 2 bases; junction bases not matched to a gene: 3.

About this clone: At one of its ends the junction is not consistent with the germline gene, which may arise from a read error. The V call is TRBV18, the J call TRBJ1-1, with TRBD1 identical over 10 bases. The CDR3 has 16 amino acids. Germline CDR1 reads KGHSH; CDR2 reads LQKENI. CDR3 sequence reads: CASSPGTGAGDTEAFF. The CDR3 nucleotides are TGTGCTAGCTCACCAGGGACAGGGGCCGGCGACACTGAAGCTTTCTTT.

This clone has a single count. The V call is TRBV10-2, the J call TRBJ2-3; D possibly corresponds to TRBD1 (6 bases). Trimming left V 3 bases short and J 0 bases short, with 10 bases between. This CDR3 region has 15 residues. Germline V lookup: CDR1 WSHSY, CDR2 SAAADI. CDR3 coding DNA: TGCGCCAGCAGTGATCAGGGGCCTAGCACAGATACGCAGTATTTT. This codes for CASSDQGPSTDTQYF.

The chain combines TRBV6-2 or TRBV6-3 with TRBJ2-1, with TRBD1 as a possible D gene (5 bases). Germline V CDR1 and CDR2: MNHEY, SVGEGT. Trimming took 2 bases from V and 8 from J, leaving 13 bases between them. The CDR3 length is 14 residues. The CDR3 region is CASSYRGLVYEQFF. The CDR3 region has the DNA TGTGCCAGCAGTTACAGGGGCTTAGTGTATGAGCAGTTCTTC.

Only one count was recorded for this clone. J is TRBJ2-7 and V is TRBV6-4; 7 nucleotides align to TRBD1. The length of the CDR3 is 14 residues. Trimming at V came to 8 bases and at J to 7 bases, leaving 14 bases not matched to a gene. The germline gives CDR1 MRHNA, CDR2 SNTAGT. CDR3 DNA sequence: TGTGCCAGCTCCCCCGGGACAGATTTTAGGGAGCAGTACTTC. It translates to CASSPGTDFREQYF.

The J gene is TRBJ1-5, the V gene TRBV10-3; 8 bases are shared with TRBD1. CDR3 length: 14 amino acids. CDR1 ENHRY and CDR2 SYGVKD come from the germline V gene. After removal of 6 bases from V and 2 bases from J, the junction contained 3 bases not matched to a gene. The CDR3 protein is CAISDRGGNQPQHF. The CDR3 DNA follows: TGTGCCATCAGCGACAGGGGAGGCAATCAGCCCCAGCATTTT.

The chain links TRBV6-5 to TRBJ1-2, with a weak D call TRBD1 (6 bases). This CDR3 is 14 amino acids long. Germline CDR1 is MNHEY and CDR2 is SVGAGI. V gave up 5 bases and J gave up 3 bases, with 13 bases separating them. Here the CDR3 DNA reads TGTGCCAGCAGTACAGGACAGTCCCACTATGGCTACACCTTC. Protein product: CASSTGQSHYGYTF.

The chain is built from TRBV5-1 and TRBJ1-2; TRBD1 matches at 9 bases. This CDR3 is 15 amino acids long. Germline V gene data show CDR1 as SGHRS and CDR2 as YFSETQ. J lost 4 bases, V lost 2 bases, and 6 bases had no gene match. For the CDR3, the DNA is TGCGCCAGCAGCTTTCAGACAGGGGGGGGCTATGGCTACACCTTC. This sequence encodes CASSFQTGGGYGYTF.

The gene calls are TRBV20-1 and TRBJ1-5; TRBD1 matches at 7 bases. This CDR3 has 17 residues. Per germline, CDR1 DFQATT and CDR2 SNEGSKA (reference sequence). V shed 3 bases, J shed 0 bases, and the junction held 11 bases outside the gene matches. Written as DNA, the CDR3 is TGCAGTGCTAGTCCCCGGGACAGTTATTTTAGCAATCAGCCCCAGCATTTT. Amino acid sequence: CSASPRDSYFSNQPQHF.

This chain connects TRBV28 to TRBJ1-3; 7 nucleotides match TRBD1. Germline CDR1 MDHEN, CDR2 SYDVKM. The CDR3 length is 15 residues. J was trimmed by 2 bases and V by 8 bases; bases with no gene match: 9. CDR3 sequence (DNA): TGTGCCAGCGACGACGCAGGGGGACCTGGAAACACCATATATTTT. Translation: CASDDAGGPGNTIYF.

The gene calls are TRBV5-6 and TRBJ2-3; D unclear. Germline V gene lookup returns CDR1 SGHDT and CDR2 YYEEEE. The CDR3 consists of 16 residues. With 1 base removed from V and 2 bases from J, the gap between germline ends came to 14 bases. This CDR3 reads CASSLRQVASTDTQYF. DNA of the CDR3: TGTGCCAGCAGCTTGCGGCAGGTGGCCTCCACAGATACGCAGTATTTT.

The rearrangement links TRBV6-1 to TRBJ1-4, with 12 bases lining up with TRBD1. V dropped 4 bases and J dropped 10; count of bases not matched to a gene: 13. Germline values: CDR1 MNHNS, CDR2 SASEGT. The CDR3 spans 17 residues. In nucleotides, the CDR3 is TGTGCCAGCAGTGTCCGGGACAGGGGGCTGTTTCTTGGAAAACTGTTTTTT. It encodes CASSVRDRGLFLGKLFF.

The J gene is TRBJ1-1, the V gene TRBV27; D remains ambiguous. The V gene lost 1 base and the J gene lost 1 base, with 4 bases spanning the gap. The CDR3 runs 13 residues. The germline V gene has CDR1 MNHEY and CDR2 SMNVEV (reference sequence). CDR3 loop: CASSLFPNTEAFF. In DNA, the CDR3 is TGTGCCAGCAGTTTATTTCCGAACACTGAAGCTTTCTTT.

The CDR3 DNA reads TGTGCCAGCTCACCTAGGACGCCAGGATGGGATGCAACTAATGAAAAACTGTTTTTT. This translates into CASSPRTPGWDATNEKLFF. The V call is TRBV18, the J call TRBJ1-4; D is ambiguous. Germline-derived CDR1 and CDR2 are KGHSH and LQKENI. Trimming cost V 3 bases and J 0 bases, with 20 bases left between them. The length of the CDR3 is 19 residues. Filled out from reference TRBV18 and TRBJ1-4, the complete variable domain reads NAGVMQNPRHLVRRRGQEARLRCSPMKGHSHVYWYRQLPEEGLKFMVYLQKENIIDESGMPKERFSAEFPKEGPSILRIQQVVRGDSAAYFCASSPRTPGWDATNEKLFFGSGTQLSVL.

The chain links TRBV11-2 to TRBJ1-5; no firm D call. V lost 5 bases and J lost 3, with 11 bases in between. The CDR3 is 14 amino acids. In germline, CDR1 is SGHAT, CDR2 FQNNGV. CDR3 in amino acids: CASSLGVTNQPQHF. DNA for the CDR3: TGTGCCAGCAGCCTCGGGGTCACCAATCAGCCCCAGCATTTT.

This chain joins TRBV5-8 and TRBJ1-4, with 10 nucleotides matching TRBD1. The CDR3 consists of 15 residues. V shed 2 bases, J shed 5 bases, and the junction held 3 bases outside the gene matches. Per germline, CDR1 SGHTS and CDR2 YDEGEE. The CDR3 DNA sequence: TGTGCCAGCAGCTTTCCGACAGGGGGCAATGAAAAACTGTTTTTT. This gives the protein CASSFPTGGNEKLFF.

The J gene is TRBJ1-1, the V gene TRBV24-1; D is ambiguous. V shed 3 bases and J shed 0 bases, with 10 bases lying between them. The CDR3 totals 15 residues. Per germline, CDR1 KGHDR and CDR2 SFDVKD. The CDR3 DNA sequence: TGTGCCACCAGTGATAGTGGTTCTATGAACACTGAAGCTTTCTTT. It specifies CATSDSGSMNTEAFF.

The genes are TRBV15 and TRBJ2-6, with TRBD1 matching 10 bases. The CDR3 is 18 residues long. The V gene's germline CDR1 is LNHNV and CDR2 YYDKDF (reference sequence). Trimming removed 3 bases from V and 0 bases from J; junction bases left unmatched: 5. CDR3 sequence: CATSSDRGLYSGANVLTF. The CDR3 bases are TGTGCCACCAGCAGTGACAGGGGGCTGTACTCTGGGGCCAACGTCCTGACTTTC.

The chain links TRBV6-5 to TRBJ1-2; D unresolved. V shed 6 bases and J shed 6 bases, with 11 bases lying between them. CDR3 length: 12 amino acids. CDR1 and CDR2 from the germline V gene are MNHEY and SVGAGI. The CDR3 protein is CASRDPWHGYTF. The CDR3 bases are TGTGCCAGCAGGGACCCCTGGCATGGCTACACCTTC.

The genes are TRBV5-6 and TRBJ2-3; TRBD2 might be the D (6 bases). Germline V gives CDR1 SGHDT, CDR2 YYEEEE. Trimming left V 4 bases short and J 3 bases short, with 15 bases between. The CDR3 totals 15 residues. The CDR3, as DNA: TGTGCCAGCAGCCCCCGGGGGTACCCGACAGATACGCAGTATTTT. It translates to CASSPRGYPTDTQYF.